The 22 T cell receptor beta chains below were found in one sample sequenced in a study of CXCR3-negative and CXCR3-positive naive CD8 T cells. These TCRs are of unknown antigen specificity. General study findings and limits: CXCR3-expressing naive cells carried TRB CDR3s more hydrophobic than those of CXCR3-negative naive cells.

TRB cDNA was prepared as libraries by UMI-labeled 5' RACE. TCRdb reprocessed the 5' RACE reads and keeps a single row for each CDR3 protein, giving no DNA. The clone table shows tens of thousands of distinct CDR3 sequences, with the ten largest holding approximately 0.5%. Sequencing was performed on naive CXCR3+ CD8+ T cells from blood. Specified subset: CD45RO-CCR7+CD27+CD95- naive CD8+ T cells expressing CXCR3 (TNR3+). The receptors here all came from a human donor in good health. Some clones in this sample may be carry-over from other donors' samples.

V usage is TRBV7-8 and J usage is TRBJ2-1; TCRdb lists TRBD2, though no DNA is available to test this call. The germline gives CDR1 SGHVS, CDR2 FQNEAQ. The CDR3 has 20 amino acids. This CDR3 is CASSLVSVSGGPSSYNEQFF.

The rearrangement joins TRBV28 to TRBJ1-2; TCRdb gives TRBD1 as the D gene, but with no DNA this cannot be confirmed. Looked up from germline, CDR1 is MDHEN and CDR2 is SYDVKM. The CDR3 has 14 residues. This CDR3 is CASSLSLSGEGYTF.

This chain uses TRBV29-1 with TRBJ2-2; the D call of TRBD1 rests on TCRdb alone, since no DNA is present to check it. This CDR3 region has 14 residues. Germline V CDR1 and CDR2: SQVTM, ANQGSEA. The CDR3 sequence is CSVEVAQNTGELFF.

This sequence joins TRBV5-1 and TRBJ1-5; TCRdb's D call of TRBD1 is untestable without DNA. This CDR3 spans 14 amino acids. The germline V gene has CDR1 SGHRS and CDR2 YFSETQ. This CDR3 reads CASSPTGPNQPQHF.

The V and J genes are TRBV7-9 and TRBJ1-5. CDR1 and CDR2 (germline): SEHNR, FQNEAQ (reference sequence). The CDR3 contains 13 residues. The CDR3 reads CASSLRSNQPQHF.

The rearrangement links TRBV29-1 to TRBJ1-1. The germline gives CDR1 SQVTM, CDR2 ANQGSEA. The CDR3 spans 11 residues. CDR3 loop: CSVEQYNRAFF.

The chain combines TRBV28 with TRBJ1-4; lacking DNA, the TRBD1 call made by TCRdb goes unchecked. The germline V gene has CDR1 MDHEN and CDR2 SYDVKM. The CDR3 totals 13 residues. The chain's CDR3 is CAALGQENEKLFF.

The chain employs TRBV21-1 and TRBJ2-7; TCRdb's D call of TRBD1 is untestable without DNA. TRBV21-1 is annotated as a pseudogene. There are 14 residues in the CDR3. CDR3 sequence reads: CASSDQGNSREQYF.

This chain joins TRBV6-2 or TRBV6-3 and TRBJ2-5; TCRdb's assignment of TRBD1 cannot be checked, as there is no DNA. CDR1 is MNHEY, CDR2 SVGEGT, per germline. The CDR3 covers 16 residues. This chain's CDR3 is CASSFPGQGYQETQYF.

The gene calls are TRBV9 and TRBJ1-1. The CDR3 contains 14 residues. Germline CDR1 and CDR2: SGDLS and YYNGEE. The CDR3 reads CASSVDFMSAEAFF. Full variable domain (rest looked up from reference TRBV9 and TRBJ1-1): DSGVTQTPKHLITATGQRVTLRCSPRSGDLSVYWYQQSLDQGLQFLIQYYNGEERAKGNILERFSAQQFPDLHSELNLSSLELGDSALYFCASSVDFMSAEAFFGQGTRLTVV.

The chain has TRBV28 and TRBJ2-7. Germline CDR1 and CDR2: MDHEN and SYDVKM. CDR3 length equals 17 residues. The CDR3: CASSSIVLDRSSYEQYF.

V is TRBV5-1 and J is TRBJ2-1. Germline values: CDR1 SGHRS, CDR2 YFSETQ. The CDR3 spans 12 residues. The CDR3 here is CASSLDSSEQFF. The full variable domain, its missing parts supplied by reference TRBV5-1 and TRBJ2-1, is KAGVTQTPRYLIKTRGQQVTLSCSPISGHRSVSWYQQTPGQGLQFLFEYFSETQRNKGNFPGRFSGRQFSNSRSEMNVSTLELGDSALYLCASSLDSSEQFFGPGTRLTVL.

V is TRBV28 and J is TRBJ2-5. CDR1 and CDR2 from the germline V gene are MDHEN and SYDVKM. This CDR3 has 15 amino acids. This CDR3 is CASSPYTGPKETQYF.

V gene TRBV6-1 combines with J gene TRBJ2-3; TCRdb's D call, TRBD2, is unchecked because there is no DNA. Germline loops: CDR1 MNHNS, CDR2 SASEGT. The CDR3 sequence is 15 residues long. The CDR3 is CASSGLAGTTDTQYF.

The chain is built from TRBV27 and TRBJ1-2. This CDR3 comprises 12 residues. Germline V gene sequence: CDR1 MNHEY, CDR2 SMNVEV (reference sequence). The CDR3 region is CASSFGGYGYTF.

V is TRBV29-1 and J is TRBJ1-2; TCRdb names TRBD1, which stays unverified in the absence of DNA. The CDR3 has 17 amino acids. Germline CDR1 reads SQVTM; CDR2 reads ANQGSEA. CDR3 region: CSVDRPPGEDGGYGYTF. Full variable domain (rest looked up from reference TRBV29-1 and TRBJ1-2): SAVISQKPSRDICQRGTSLTIQCQVDSQVTMMFWYRQQPGQSLTLIATANQGSEATYESGFVIDKFPISRPNLTFSTLTVSNMSPEDSSIYLCSVDRPPGEDGGYGYTFGSGTRLTVV.

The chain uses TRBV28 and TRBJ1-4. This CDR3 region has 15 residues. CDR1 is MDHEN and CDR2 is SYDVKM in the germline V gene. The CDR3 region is CASSLTGRALEKLFF.

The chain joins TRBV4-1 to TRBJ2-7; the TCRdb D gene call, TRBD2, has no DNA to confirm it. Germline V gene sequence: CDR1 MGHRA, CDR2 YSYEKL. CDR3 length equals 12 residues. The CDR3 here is CASSHLGGEQYF.

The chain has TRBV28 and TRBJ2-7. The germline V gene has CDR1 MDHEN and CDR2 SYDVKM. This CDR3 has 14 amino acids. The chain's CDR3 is CASSLWKKRNEQYF.

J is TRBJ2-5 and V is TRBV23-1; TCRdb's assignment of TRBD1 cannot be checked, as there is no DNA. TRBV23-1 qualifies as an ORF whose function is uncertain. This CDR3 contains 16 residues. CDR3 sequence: CASSQKSGRTQETQYF.

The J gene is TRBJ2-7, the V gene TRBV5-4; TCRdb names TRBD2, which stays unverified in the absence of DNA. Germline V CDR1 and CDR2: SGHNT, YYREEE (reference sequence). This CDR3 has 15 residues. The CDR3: CASSLAASGDYEQYF.

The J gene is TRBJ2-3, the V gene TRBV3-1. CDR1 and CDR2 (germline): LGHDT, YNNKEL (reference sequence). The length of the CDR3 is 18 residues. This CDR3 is CASSKYNPLLTSTDTQYF.